This TCR beta chain derives from a study of T cells in Graves' hyperthyroidism and ophthalmopathy. Amplified TCR beta CDR3 regions derived from RNA transcripts. The TCR CDR3 first-round RT-PCR relied on the HTBI primer set. Via MiXCR, TCRdb re-called the multiplex PCR reads, giving one row per CDR3 protein. In the table there are 300,000 to 450,000 distinct CDR3 sequences, roughly 25% of which are singletons. The germline V gene has CDR1 SGHTA and CDR2 FQGTGA. V lost 0 bases and J lost 4, with 13 bases in between. The CDR3 runs to 16 residues. Sequencing input: blood. This TCR came from a man over 45 with Graves' hyperthyroidism. This rearrangement joins TRBV7-3 to TRBJ2-1, with a tentative D call TRBD2 (6 bases). Here the CDR3 reads CASSLTFTSKYNEQFF. CDR3 nucleotides: TGTGCCAGCAGCTTAACGTTTACTAGCAAATACAATGAGCAGTTCTTC.